The 2 T cell receptor beta chains below come from one sample, sequenced in a study of blood T cell repertoires in COVID-19. Profiling relied on immunoSEQ multiplex PCR, and the TCRdb table lists in-frame clones only, not all of them. The top ten clones hold roughly 1.1% of a sample with under 100,000 clones, 87% of them seen once. What was sequenced was peripheral blood. The source of these receptors is a human donor in a cohort sampled during active COVID-19.

The count of this clone is one. The chain employs TRBV7-2 and TRBJ1-5, with D uncertain. The CDR3 consists of 12 residues. Trimming cost V 5 bases and J 7 bases, with 9 bases left between them. CDR1 is SGHTA, CDR2 FQGNSA, per germline. The CDR3 DNA is TGTGCCAGCAGCCCCGCCGGGCAGCCCCAGCATTTT. This encodes CASSPAGQPQHF.

The table lists this clone with a count of one. This rearrangement joins TRBV6-5 to TRBJ1-5; weak D call: TRBD1 (6 bases). The V gene's germline CDR1 is MNHEY and CDR2 SVGAGI. This CDR3 spans 14 amino acids. Trimming took 5 bases from V and 0 from J, leaving 8 bases between them. CDR3 amino acids: CASSRQDSNQPQHF. CDR3 nucleotides: TGTGCCAGCAGTAGACAGGATAGCAATCAGCCCCAGCATTTT.